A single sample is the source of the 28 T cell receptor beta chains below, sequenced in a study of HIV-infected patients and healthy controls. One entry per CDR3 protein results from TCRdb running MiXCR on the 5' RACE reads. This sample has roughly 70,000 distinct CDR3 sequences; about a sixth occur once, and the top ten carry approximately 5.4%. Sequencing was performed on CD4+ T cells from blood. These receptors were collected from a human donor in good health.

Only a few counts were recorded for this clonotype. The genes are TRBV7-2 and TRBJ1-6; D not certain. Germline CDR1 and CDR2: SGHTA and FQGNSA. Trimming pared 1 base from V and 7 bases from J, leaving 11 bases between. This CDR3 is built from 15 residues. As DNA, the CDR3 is TGTGCCAGCAGCTTAGTTACCGGGCTGAATTCACCCCTCCACTTT. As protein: CASSLVTGLNSPLHF.

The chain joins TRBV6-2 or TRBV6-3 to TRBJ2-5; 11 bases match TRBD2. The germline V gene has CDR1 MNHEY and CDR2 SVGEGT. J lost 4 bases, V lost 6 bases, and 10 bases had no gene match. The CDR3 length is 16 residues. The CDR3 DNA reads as TGTGCCAGCAGATTAGCGGGAGGGCAATGGGCAGAGACCCAGTACTTC. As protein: CASRLAGGQWAETQYF.

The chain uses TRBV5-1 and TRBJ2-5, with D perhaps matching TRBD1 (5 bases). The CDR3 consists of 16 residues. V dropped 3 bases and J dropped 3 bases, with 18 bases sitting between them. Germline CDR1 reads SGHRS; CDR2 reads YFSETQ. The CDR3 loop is CASSWMRQRGEETQYF. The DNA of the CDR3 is TGCGCCAGCAGCTGGATGAGACAGCGTGGGGAAGAGACCCAGTACTTC. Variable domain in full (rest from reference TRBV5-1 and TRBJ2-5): KAGVTQTPRYLIKTRGQQVTLSCSPISGHRSVSWYQQTPGQGLQFLFEYFSETQRNKGNFPGRFSGRQFSNSRSEMNVSTLELGDSALYLCASSWMRQRGEETQYFGPGTRLLVL.

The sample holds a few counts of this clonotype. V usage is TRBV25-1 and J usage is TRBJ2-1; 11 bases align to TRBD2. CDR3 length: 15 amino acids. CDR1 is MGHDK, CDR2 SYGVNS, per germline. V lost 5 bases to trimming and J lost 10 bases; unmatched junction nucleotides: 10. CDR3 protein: CASSRRASGGLEQFF. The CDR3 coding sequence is TGTGCCAGCAGTCGCCGGGCTAGCGGGGGGCTGGAGCAGTTCTTC.

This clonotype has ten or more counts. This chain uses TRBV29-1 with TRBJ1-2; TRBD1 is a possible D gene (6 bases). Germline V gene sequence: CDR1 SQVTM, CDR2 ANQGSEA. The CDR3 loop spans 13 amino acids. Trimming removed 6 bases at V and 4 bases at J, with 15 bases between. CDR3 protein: CSVGDTIPYGYTF. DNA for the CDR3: TGCAGCGTAGGGGACACGATACCCTATGGCTACACCTTC.

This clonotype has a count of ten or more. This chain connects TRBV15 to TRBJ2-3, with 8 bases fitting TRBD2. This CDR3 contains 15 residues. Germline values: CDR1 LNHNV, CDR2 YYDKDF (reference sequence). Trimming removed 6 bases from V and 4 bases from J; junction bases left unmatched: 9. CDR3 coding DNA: TGTGCCACCAGATTTAGCGGGACGGGGGCAGATACGCAGTATTTT. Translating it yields CATRFSGTGADTQYF. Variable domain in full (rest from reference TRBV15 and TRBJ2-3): DAMVIQNPRYQVTQFGKPVTLSCSQTLNHNVMYWYQQKSSQAPKLLFHYYDKDFNNEADTPDNFQSRRPNTSFCFLDIRSPGLGDTAMYLCATRFSGTGADTQYFGPGTRLTVL.

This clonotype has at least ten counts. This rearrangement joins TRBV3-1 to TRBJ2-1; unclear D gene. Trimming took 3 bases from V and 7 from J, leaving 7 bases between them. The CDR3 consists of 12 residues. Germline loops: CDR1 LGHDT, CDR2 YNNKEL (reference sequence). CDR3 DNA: TGTGCCAGCAGCCATCTGAAAAATGAGCAGTTCTTC. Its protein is CASSHLKNEQFF.

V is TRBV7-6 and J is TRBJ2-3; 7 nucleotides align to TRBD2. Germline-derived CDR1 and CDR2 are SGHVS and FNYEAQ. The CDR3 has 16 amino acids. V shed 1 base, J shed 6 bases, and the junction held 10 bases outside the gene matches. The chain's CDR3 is CASSLGALAAKDTQYF. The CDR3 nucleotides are TGTGCCAGCAGCTTAGGGGCCCTAGCGGCGAAGGATACGCAGTATTTT.

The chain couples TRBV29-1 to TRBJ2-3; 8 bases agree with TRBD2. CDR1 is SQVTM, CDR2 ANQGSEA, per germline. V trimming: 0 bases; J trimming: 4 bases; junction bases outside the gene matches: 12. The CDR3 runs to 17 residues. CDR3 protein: CSVEDRPGAGASDTQYF. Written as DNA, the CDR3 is TGCAGCGTTGAAGATCGTCCCGGAGCGGGGGCTTCAGATACGCAGTATTTT.

CDR3: CASSWEGGRFNEQFF. The CDR3 bases are TGTGCCAGCAGCTGGGAAGGGGGCCGGTTTAATGAGCAGTTCTTC. The J gene is TRBJ2-1, the V gene TRBV7-2; 7 bases are shared with TRBD1. The J segment lost 7 bases and the V segment lost 4 bases, leaving 10 bases of the junction unmatched. There are 15 residues in the CDR3. Germline V gene lookup returns CDR1 SGHTA and CDR2 FQGNSA.

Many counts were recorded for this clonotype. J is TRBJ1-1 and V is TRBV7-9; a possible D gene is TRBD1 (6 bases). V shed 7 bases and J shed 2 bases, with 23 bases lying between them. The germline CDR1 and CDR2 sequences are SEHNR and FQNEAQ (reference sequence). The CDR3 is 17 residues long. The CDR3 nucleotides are TGTGCCAGCATTTCTGCGGTGGGGGCGCGGCGTAACACTGAAGCTTTCTTT. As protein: CASISAVGARRNTEAFF.

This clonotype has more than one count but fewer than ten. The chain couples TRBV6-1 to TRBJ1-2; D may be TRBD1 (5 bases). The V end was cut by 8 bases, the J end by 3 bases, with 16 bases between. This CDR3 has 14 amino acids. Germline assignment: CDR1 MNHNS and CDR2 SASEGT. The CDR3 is CASERGAWDYGYTF. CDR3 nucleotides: TGTGCCAGCGAGAGAGGGGCCTGGGACTATGGCTACACCTTC.

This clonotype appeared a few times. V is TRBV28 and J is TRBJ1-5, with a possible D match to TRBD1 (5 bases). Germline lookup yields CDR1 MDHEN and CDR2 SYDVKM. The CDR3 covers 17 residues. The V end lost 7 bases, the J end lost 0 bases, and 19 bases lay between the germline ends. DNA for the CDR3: TGTGCCAGCAACCTATCCCCCGGGGGTAGTAGCAATCAGCCCCAGCATTTT. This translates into CASNLSPGGSSNQPQHF.

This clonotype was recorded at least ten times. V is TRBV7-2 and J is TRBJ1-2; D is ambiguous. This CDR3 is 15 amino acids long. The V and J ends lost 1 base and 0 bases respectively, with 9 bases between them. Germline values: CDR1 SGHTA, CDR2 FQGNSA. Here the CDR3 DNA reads TGTGCCAGCAGCTTAGGGCCGGAAGCTAACTATGGCTACACCTTC. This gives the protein CASSLGPEANYGYTF.

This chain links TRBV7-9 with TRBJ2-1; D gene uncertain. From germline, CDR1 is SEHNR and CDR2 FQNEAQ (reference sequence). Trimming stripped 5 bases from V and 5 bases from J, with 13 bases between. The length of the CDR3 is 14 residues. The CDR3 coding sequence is TGTGCCAGCAGCATTGATCGTGGTAACAATGAGCAGTTCTTC. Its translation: CASSIDRGNNEQFF.

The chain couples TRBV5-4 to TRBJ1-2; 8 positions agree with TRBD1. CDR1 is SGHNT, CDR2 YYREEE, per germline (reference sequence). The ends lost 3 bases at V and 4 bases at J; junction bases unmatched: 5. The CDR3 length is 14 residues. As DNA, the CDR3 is TGTGCCAGCAGCTACCCAGACAGGGGCTATGGCTACACCTTC. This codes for CASSYPDRGYGYTF.

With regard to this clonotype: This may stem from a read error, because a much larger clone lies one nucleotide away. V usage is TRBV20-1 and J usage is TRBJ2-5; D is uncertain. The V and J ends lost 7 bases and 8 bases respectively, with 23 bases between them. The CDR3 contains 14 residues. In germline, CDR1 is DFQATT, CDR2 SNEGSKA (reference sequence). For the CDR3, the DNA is TGCAGTGTTGAGCGCCTAGGGTTGTCAGATACCCAGTACTTC. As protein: CSVERLGLSDTQYF.

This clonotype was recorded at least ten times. The CDR3 DNA reads as TGTGCCAGCAGTTTAGTCGCGGGAAATGAAAAACTGTTTTTT. This gives the protein CASSLVAGNEKLFF. V and J are TRBV12-3 or TRBV12-4 and TRBJ1-4, with D uncertain. The CDR3 runs to 14 residues. The germline V and J ends were trimmed by 1 base and 5 bases, with 8 bases remaining between them.

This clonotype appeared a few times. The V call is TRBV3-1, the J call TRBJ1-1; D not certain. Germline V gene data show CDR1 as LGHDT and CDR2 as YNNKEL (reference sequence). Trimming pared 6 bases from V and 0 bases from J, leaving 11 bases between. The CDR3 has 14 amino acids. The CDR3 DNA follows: TGTGCCAGCAGAAGTGGGCGGCTGAACACTGAAGCTTTCTTT. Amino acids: CASRSGRLNTEAFF.

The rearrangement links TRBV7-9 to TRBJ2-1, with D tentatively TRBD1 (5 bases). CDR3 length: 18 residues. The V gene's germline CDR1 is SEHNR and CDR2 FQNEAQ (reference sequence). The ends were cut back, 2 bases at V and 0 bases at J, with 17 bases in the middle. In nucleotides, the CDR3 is TGTGCCAGCAGCTTATATCTTTTGAGCGACAGCTCCTACAATGAGCAGTTCTTC. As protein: CASSLYLLSDSSYNEQFF. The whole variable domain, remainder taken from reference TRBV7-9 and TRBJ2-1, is DTGVSQNPRHKITKRGQNVTFRCDPISEHNRLYWYRQTLGQGPEFLTYFQNEAQLEKSRLLSDRFSAERPKGSFSTLEIQRTEQGDSAMYLCASSLYLLSDSSYNEQFFGPGTRLTVL.

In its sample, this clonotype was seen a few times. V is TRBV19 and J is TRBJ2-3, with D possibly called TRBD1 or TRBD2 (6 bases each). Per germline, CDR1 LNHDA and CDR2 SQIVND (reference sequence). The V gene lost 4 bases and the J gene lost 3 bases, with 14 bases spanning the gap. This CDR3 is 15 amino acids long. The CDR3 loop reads CASSKGGQRTDTQYF. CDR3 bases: TGTGCCAGTAGTAAGGGAGGACAGAGAACAGATACGCAGTATTTT.

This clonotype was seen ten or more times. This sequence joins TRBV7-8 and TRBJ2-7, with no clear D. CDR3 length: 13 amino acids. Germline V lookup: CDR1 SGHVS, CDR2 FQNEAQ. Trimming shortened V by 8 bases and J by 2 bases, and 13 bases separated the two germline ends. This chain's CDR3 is CASARRTAYEQYF. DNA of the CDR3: TGTGCCAGCGCCCGGCGCACAGCCTACGAGCAGTACTTC.

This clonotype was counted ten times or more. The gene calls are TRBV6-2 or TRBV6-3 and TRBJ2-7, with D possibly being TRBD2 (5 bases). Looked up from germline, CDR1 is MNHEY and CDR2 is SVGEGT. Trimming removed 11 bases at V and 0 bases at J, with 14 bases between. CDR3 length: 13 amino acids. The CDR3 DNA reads TGTGCCGCCGGACGGCGGGCCTCCTACGAGCAGTACTTC. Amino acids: CAAGRRASYEQYF.

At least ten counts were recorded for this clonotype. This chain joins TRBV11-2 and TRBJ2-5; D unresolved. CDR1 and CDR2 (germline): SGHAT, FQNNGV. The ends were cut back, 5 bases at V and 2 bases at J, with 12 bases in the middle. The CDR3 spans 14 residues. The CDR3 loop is CASSLAILQETQYF. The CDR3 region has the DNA TGTGCCAGCAGCCTCGCAATACTTCAAGAGACCCAGTACTTC.

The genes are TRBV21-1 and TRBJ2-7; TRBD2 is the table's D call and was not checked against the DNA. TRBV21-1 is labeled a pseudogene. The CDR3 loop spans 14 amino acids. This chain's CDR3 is CASSLTSGSPTGYF. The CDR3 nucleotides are TGTGCCAGCAGCCTCACTAGCGGGAGTCCCACGGGGTACTTC.

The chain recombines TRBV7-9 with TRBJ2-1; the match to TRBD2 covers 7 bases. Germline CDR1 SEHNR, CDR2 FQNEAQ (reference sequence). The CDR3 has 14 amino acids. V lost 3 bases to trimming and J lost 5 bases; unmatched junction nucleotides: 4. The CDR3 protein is CASSFKRDDNEQFF. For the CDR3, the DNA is TGTGCCAGCAGCTTTAAGCGGGATGACAATGAGCAGTTCTTC. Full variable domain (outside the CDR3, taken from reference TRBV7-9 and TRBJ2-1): DTGVSQNPRHKITKRGQNVTFRCDPISEHNRLYWYRQTLGQGPEFLTYFQNEAQLEKSRLLSDRFSAERPKGSFSTLEIQRTEQGDSAMYLCASSFKRDDNEQFFGPGTRLTVL.

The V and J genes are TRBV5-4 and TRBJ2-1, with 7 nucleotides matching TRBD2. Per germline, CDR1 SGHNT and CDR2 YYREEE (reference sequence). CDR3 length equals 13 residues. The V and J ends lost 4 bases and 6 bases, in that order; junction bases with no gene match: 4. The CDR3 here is CASSQRDLNEQFF. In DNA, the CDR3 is TGTGCCAGCAGCCAGCGGGACCTCAATGAGCAGTTCTTC.

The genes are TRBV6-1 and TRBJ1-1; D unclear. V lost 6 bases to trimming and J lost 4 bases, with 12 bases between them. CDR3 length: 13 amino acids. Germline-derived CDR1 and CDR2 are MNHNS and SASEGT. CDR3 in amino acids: CASREGTVTEAFF. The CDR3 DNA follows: TGTGCCAGCAGAGAGGGAACGGTCACTGAAGCTTTCTTT.